The rows below give T cell receptor beta chains drawn from one sample of a study of cytomegalovirus exposure and HLA in healthy donors. Repertoires were generated with immunoSEQ multiplex PCR, while TCRdb's copy carries only in-frame clones and drops some. The table includes 120,000 or so clones, 10% to 13% detected once. Sequencing was done on a sample of PBMCs. These receptor sequences come from a woman younger than 30 in good health and CMV-seropositive. Both conserved end residues are part of each CDR3. A D gene is named only where the DNA matches it firmly. Clone size is not always given. Where it is, it says once, few, many or a class for expanded clones.

V: TRBV29-1
J: TRBJ1-2
D: -
size: few
CDR3: CSVVRRVPRWGGYTF
DNA: TGCAGCGTTGTGAGGAGGGTCCCTCGGTGGGGAGGCTACACCTTC

V: TRBV10-3
J: TRBJ2-6
D: -
size: -
CDR3: CAINTGPSGANVLTF
DNA: TGTGCCATCAACACAGGGCCCTCTGGGGCCAACGTCCTGACTTTC

V: TRBV5-1
J: TRBJ2-7
D: TRBD1
size: -
CDR3: CASSLAPGQEYEQYF
DNA: TGCGCCAGCAGCTTGGCCCCAGGACAGGAATACGAGCAGTACTTC

V: TRBV7-9
J: TRBJ2-7
D: -
size: few
CDR3: CASSSPGNEQYF
DNA: TGTGCCAGCAGCTCCCCAGGAAACGAGCAGTACTTC

V: TRBV4-1
J: TRBJ2-1
D: -
size: few
CDR3: CASSQEPGTYNEQFF
DNA: TGCGCCAGCAGCCAAGAGCCCGGGACCTACAATGAGCAGTTCTTC

V: TRBV28
J: TRBJ1-2
D: TRBD1
size: -
CDR3: CASSWTGNYGYTF
DNA: TGTGCCAGCAGTTGGACAGGGAACTACGGCTACACCTTC

V: TRBV30
J: TRBJ2-7
D: TRBD2
size: -
CDR3: CATTSGTGYEQYF
DNA: TGTGCCACGACTAGCGGGACCGGGTACGAGCAGTACTTC

V: TRBV4-2
J: TRBJ2-1
D: -
size: few
CDR3: CASSQGRGNNEQFF
DNA: TGTGCCAGCAGCCAGGGCAGGGGCAACAATGAGCAGTTCTTC

V: TRBV6-1
J: TRBJ2-3
D: -
size: many
CDR3: CASSEVAGSTDTQYF
DNA: TGTGCCAGCAGTGAGGTCGCGGGGAGCACAGATACGCAGTATTTT

V: TRBV27
J: TRBJ1-5
D: -
size: few
CDR3: CASSFDIYSNQPQHF
DNA: TGTGCCAGCAGTTTTGACATTTATAGCAATCAGCCCCAGCATTTT

V: TRBV5-4
J: TRBJ1-2
D: -
size: -
CDR3: CASRLDGSNYGYTF
DNA: TGTGCCAGCAGATTGGATGGCAGTAACTATGGCTACACCTTC

V: TRBV7-2
J: TRBJ2-2
D: TRBD1
size: -
CDR3: CASSLAGGTVNTGELFF
DNA: TGTGCCAGCAGCTTAGCCGGTGGGACAGTGAACACCGGGGAGCTGTTTTTT

V: TRBV10-3
J: TRBJ2-7
D: -
size: -
CDR3: CAIRVGATYEQYF
DNA: TGTGCCATCAGGGTAGGGGCGACTTACGAGCAGTACTTC

V: TRBV6-5
J: TRBJ1-2
D: -
size: -
CDR3: CASSPGVISYGYTF
DNA: TGTGCCAGCAGTCCAGGGGTCATTTCCTATGGCTACACCTTC

V: TRBV5-4
J: TRBJ2-6
D: TRBD1
size: few
CDR3: CASSPKDRSGANVLTF
DNA: TGTGCCAGCAGCCCTAAGGACAGGTCCGGGGCCAACGTCCTGACTTTC

V: TRBV7-2
J: TRBJ2-7
D: -
size: few
CDR3: CASSPVNSYEQYF
DNA: TGTGCCAGCAGCCCCGTTAATTCCTACGAGCAGTACTTC

V: TRBV2
J: TRBJ2-3
D: -
size: -
CDR3: CASSELGTSYTQYF
DNA: TGTGCCAGCAGTGAGTTAGGGACTTCATATACGCAGTATTTT

V: TRBV7-7
J: TRBJ2-7
D: TRBD2
size: few
CDR3: CASSLGTSGSYEQYF
DNA: TGTGCTAGCAGCTTAGGGACTAGCGGGAGCTACGAGCAGTACTTC

V: TRBV29-1
J: TRBJ2-5
D: -
size: -
CDR3: CSVGGGRGQYF
DNA: TGCAGCGTTGGAGGGGGAAGGGGCCAGTACTTC

V: TRBV9
J: TRBJ2-5
D: TRBD1
size: -
CDR3: CASSTGTVNQETQYF
DNA: TGTGCCAGCAGCACCGGGACAGTCAACCAAGAGACCCAGTACTTC

V: TRBV7-8
J: TRBJ2-2
D: TRBD1
size: -
CDR3: CASSSEGQGKRYGELFF
DNA: TGTGCCAGCAGCTCCGAGGGACAGGGGAAAAGATACGGGGAGCTGTTTTTT

V: TRBV18
J: TRBJ2-7
D: TRBD2
size: few
CDR3: CASSRQELAGGIYEQYF
DNA: TGTGCCAGCTCACGCCAAGAACTAGCGGGAGGGATCTACGAGCAGTACTTC

V: TRBV5-6
J: TRBJ2-1
D: -
size: few
CDR3: CASSIGTFEQFF
DNA: TGTGCCAGCAGCATCGGGACTTTCGAGCAGTTCTTC

V: TRBV18
J: TRBJ1-5
D: -
size: -
CDR3: CASSPSTGNQPQHF
DNA: TGTGCCAGCTCCCCATCCACAGGCAATCAGCCCCAGCATTTT

V: TRBV9
J: TRBJ2-1
D: -
size: -
CDR3: CASSGETHNEQFF
DNA: TGTGCCAGCAGCGGAGAAACGCACAATGAGCAGTTCTTC

V: TRBV7-8
J: TRBJ1-2
D: -
size: few
CDR3: CASSSTARDRWQNYGYTF
DNA: TGTGCCAGCAGCTCGACCGCCCGAGACAGGTGGCAGAACTATGGCTACACCTTC

V: TRBV5-1
J: TRBJ2-3
D: -
size: -
CDR3: CASSLVGDSTDTQYF
DNA: TGCGCCAGCAGCTTGGTCGGGGATAGCACAGATACGCAGTATTTT

V: TRBV25-1
J: TRBJ2-7
D: -
size: few
CDR3: CASSEAGNMEQYF
DNA: TGTGCCAGCAGTGAAGCGGGCAATATGGAGCAGTACTTC

V: TRBV7-9
J: TRBJ1-2
D: -
size: few
CDR3: CASSSRMLDGYTF
DNA: TGTGCCAGCAGCTCGCGCATGCTTGATGGCTACACCTTC

V: TRBV7-9
J: TRBJ2-2
D: -
size: -
CDR3: CASSLVQGGTGELFF
DNA: TGTGCCAGCAGCTTGGTCCAGGGGGGCACCGGGGAGCTGTTTTTT

V: TRBV4-1
J: TRBJ2-7
D: TRBD2
size: few
CDR3: CASSHPGLAGAQYF
DNA: TGCGCCAGCAGCCACCCGGGACTAGCGGGAGCGCAGTACTTC

V: TRBV4-1
J: TRBJ2-1
D: -
size: -
CDR3: CASSQESVDEQFF
DNA: TGCGCCAGCAGCCAAGAGAGCGTCGATGAGCAGTTCTTC

V: TRBV15
J: TRBJ2-7
D: TRBD1
size: few
CDR3: CATSRTGVGEQYF
DNA: TGTGCCACCAGCAGGACAGGGGTCGGCGAGCAGTACTTC

V: TRBV5-6
J: TRBJ2-2
D: -
size: -
CDR3: CASSLAGDFAGELFF
DNA: TGTGCCAGCAGCTTGGCTGGGGACTTCGCCGGGGAGCTGTTTTTT

V: TRBV14
J: TRBJ2-7
D: -
size: few
CDR3: CASSQDLLYEQYF
DNA: TGTGCCAGCAGCCAAGATCTTTTATACGAGCAGTACTTC

V: TRBV2
J: TRBJ2-3
D: TRBD2
size: few
CDR3: CASTSGSGGGDTQYF
DNA: TGTGCCAGCACCTCGGGGAGCGGGGGAGGGGATACGCAGTATTTT

V: TRBV12-5
J: TRBJ2-7
D: TRBD1
size: -
CDR3: CASGLGDRDYEQYF
DNA: TGTGCTAGTGGTTTGGGGGACAGAGACTACGAGCAGTACTTC

V: TRBV4-1
J: TRBJ2-7
D: TRBD2
size: few
CDR3: CASSQGAGAYEQYF
DNA: TGCGCCAGCAGCCAAGGGGCGGGGGCCTACGAGCAGTACTTC

V: TRBV7-8
J: TRBJ2-7
D: -
size: -
CDR3: CASSLVQGGYEQYF
DNA: TGTGCCAGCAGCTTAGTTCAGGGTGGCTACGAGCAGTACTTC

V: TRBV30
J: TRBJ1-2
D: -
size: -
CDR3: CAWSGAYGYTF
DNA: TGTGCCTGGAGTGGGGCCTATGGCTACACCTTC